Listed here are 15 T cell receptor beta chains from one sample, sequenced in a study of memory CD4+ T cells and cytomegalovirus serostatus. The sort gate was single viable CD3+CD4+CD8-CD45RO+ cells for memory CD4+ T cells. The table came from immunoSEQ multiplex PCR; TCRdb's copy has only in-frame clones and leaves some out. The repertoire holds 40,000 to 60,000 clones, with around four fifths as singletons. The sample comprised memory CD4+ T cells from blood. These receptors were collected from an adult in good health and CMV-seronegative.

This clone turned up a few times. The chain has TRBV18 and TRBJ1-1, with D unclear. Germline-derived CDR1 and CDR2 are KGHSH and LQKENI. The V gene lost 6 bases and the J gene lost 0 bases, with 8 bases spanning the gap. The CDR3 runs 13 residues. The CDR3 DNA follows: TGTGCCAGCTCGCCCAACTTGAACACTGAAGCTTTCTTT. This gives the protein CASSPNLNTEAFF.

The chain is built from TRBV6-1 and TRBJ2-7, with 10 bases fitting TRBD2. Germline V gene sequence: CDR1 MNHNS, CDR2 SASEGT. CDR3 length: 15 residues. V lost 5 bases to trimming and J lost 9 bases; unmatched junction nucleotides: 13. This CDR3 reads CASSQEGLAGEGQYF. In DNA, the CDR3 is TGTGCCAGCAGTCAAGAGGGTCTAGCGGGAGAGGGGCAGTACTTC.

The CDR3 here is CASRPSGGRTDTQYF. Written as DNA, the CDR3 is TGCGCCAGCAGACCCAGCGGGGGTCGCACAGATACGCAGTATTTT. The rearrangement links TRBV5-1 to TRBJ2-3, with TRBD2 identical over 8 bases. The CDR3 has 15 residues. The germline V gene encodes CDR1 SGHRS and CDR2 YFSETQ. Trimming at V came to 5 bases and at J to 1 base, leaving 6 bases not matched to a gene.

The chain is built from TRBV5-8 and TRBJ2-5; no firm D call. The V gene lost 0 bases and the J gene lost 4 bases, with 10 bases spanning the gap. Germline V gene data show CDR1 as SGHTS and CDR2 as YDEGEE. The CDR3 has 14 amino acids. CDR3 coding DNA: TGTGCCAGCAGCTTGGCGGCGCGCAGAGAGACCCAGTACTTC. Residues: CASSLAARRETQYF.

This chain connects TRBV10-3 to TRBJ2-5, with 10 bases that match TRBD1. J lost 10 bases, V lost 4 bases, and 6 bases had no gene match. Germline CDR1 reads ENHRY; CDR2 reads SYGVKD. There are 13 residues in the CDR3. This CDR3 reads CAISVGQGRDQYF. CDR3 nucleotides: TGTGCCATCAGTGTGGGACAGGGGAGAGACCAGTACTTC.

This clone was seen a handful of times. The genes are TRBV5-6 and TRBJ1-1; D call uncertain. CDR3 length: 13 residues. Germline V gene data show CDR1 as SGHDT and CDR2 as YYEEEE. V was trimmed by 1 base and J by 3 bases, leaving 7 bases between them. CDR3 DNA sequence: TGTGCCAGCAGCTTGAAAGTGGACACTGAAGCTTTCTTT. Translating it yields CASSLKVDTEAFF.

This chain connects TRBV13 to TRBJ2-3; D gene unclear. The CDR3 is made up of 12 amino acids. Germline V gene sequence: CDR1 PRHDT, CDR2 FYEKMQ (reference sequence). Deletions cut 8 bases from V and 4 bases from J, with 10 bases between. Written as DNA, the CDR3 is TGTGCCAGCTCCCTTTTAGCAGATACGCAGTATTTT. Its translation: CASSLLADTQYF.

This clone has just one count. The gene calls are TRBV6-5 and TRBJ2-3; possible D gene TRBD1, 6 bases. The germline V and J ends were trimmed by 8 bases and 0 bases, with 15 bases remaining between them. The germline CDR1 and CDR2 sequences are MNHEY and SVGAGI. The CDR3 is 15 amino acids. In nucleotides, the CDR3 is TGTGCCAGCCGACAGGACCCGATTAGCACAGATACGCAGTATTTT. Protein sequence: CASRQDPISTDTQYF.

The V and J genes are TRBV2 and TRBJ2-1, with 7 bases fitting TRBD1. The CDR3 runs 12 residues. With V trimmed by 8 bases and J by 9 bases, 7 bases remained unmatched. CDR1 and CDR2 (germline): SNHLY, FYNNEI. The CDR3 spells CASGRGIGEQFF. For the CDR3, the DNA is TGTGCCAGCGGCAGGGGGATCGGTGAGCAGTTCTTC.

V gene TRBV19 combines with J gene TRBJ2-2; D perhaps matches TRBD2 (5 bases). V dropped 3 bases and J dropped 4 bases, with 18 bases sitting between them. The length of the CDR3 is 17 residues. Looked up from germline, CDR1 is LNHDA and CDR2 is SQIVND (reference sequence). CDR3 sequence reads: CASSIGWERSSTGELFF. Here the CDR3 DNA reads TGTGCCAGTAGTATCGGATGGGAGCGGTCCAGCACCGGGGAGCTGTTTTTT.

The chain uses TRBV30 and TRBJ2-7; tentative D call: TRBD1 (5 bases). The CDR3 covers 13 residues. Germline V lookup: CDR1 GTSNPN, CDR2 SVGIG (reference sequence). The ends were cut back, 0 bases at V and 6 bases at J, with 12 bases in the middle. In nucleotides, the CDR3 is TGTGCCTGGAGTGTATCAGGGTTCGGCGAGCAGTACTTC. This translates into CAWSVSGFGEQYF.

This rearrangement joins TRBV29-1 to TRBJ2-7; TRBD1 matches at 8 bases. The CDR3 totals 12 residues. From germline, CDR1 is SQVTM and CDR2 ANQGSEA. With V trimmed by 7 bases and J by 5 bases, 7 bases remained unmatched. CDR3 sequence reads: CSGRQGMDEQYF. The CDR3 nucleotides read TGCAGCGGGCGACAGGGGATGGACGAGCAGTACTTC.

V usage is TRBV29-1 and J usage is TRBJ2-2, with 7 bases aligning to TRBD2. V shed 5 bases, J shed 1 base, and the junction held 10 bases outside the gene matches. The CDR3 extends over 16 amino acids. Germline loops: CDR1 SQVTM, CDR2 ANQGSEA. CDR3 sequence: CSVTSRDYRNTGELFF. The CDR3 DNA follows: TGCAGCGTTACCTCCCGGGACTATAGGAACACCGGGGAGCTGTTTTTT.

The V and J genes are TRBV4-1 and TRBJ2-1; 7 bases match TRBD2. V lost 0 bases, J lost 4 bases, and 6 bases stayed unmatched. Germline lookup yields CDR1 MGHRA and CDR2 YSYEKL. The CDR3 extends over 16 amino acids. Written as DNA, the CDR3 is TGCGCCAGCAGCCAAGATTTAGTCGGGGGGTACAATGAGCAGTTCTTC. Protein: CASSQDLVGGYNEQFF.

This sequence joins TRBV6-4 and TRBJ2-1, with 7 bases identical to TRBD2. The germline gives CDR1 MRHNA, CDR2 SNTAGT. This CDR3 contains 14 residues. J was trimmed by 7 bases and V by 0 bases; bases with no gene match: 3. This CDR3 is CASSDSTSNNEQFF. In DNA form, the CDR3 reads TGTGCCAGCAGTGACTCGACTAGCAATAATGAGCAGTTCTTC.